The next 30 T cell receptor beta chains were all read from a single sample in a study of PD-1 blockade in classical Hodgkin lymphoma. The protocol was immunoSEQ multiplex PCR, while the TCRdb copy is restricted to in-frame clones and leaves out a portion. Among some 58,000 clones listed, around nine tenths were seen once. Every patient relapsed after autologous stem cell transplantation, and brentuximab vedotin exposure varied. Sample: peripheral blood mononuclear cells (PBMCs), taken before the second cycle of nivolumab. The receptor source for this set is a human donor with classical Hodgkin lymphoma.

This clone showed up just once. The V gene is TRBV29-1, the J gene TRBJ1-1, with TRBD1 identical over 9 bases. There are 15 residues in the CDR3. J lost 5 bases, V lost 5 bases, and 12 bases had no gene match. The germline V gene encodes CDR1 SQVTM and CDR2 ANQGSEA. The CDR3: CSVSYGTGPGTEAFF. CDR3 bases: TGCAGCGTTTCCTATGGGACAGGGCCGGGAACTGAAGCTTTCTTT. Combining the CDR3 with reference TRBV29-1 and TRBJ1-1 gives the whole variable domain SAVISQKPSRDICQRGTSLTIQCQVDSQVTMMFWYRQQPGQSLTLIATANQGSEATYESGFVIDKFPISRPNLTFSTLTVSNMSPEDSSIYLCSVSYGTGPGTEAFFGQGTRLTVV.

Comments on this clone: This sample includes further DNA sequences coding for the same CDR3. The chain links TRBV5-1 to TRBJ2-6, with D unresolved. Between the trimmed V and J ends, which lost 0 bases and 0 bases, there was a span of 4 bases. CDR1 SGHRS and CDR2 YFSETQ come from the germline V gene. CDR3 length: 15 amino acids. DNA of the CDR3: TGCGCCAGCAGCTTGGAGGGCTCTGGGGCCAACGTCCTGACTTTC. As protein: CASSLEGSGANVLTF. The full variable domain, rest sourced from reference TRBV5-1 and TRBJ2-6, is KAGVTQTPRYLIKTRGQQVTLSCSPISGHRSVSWYQQTPGQGLQFLFEYFSETQRNKGNFPGRFSGRQFSNSRSEMNVSTLELGDSALYLCASSLEGSGANVLTFGAGSRLTVL.

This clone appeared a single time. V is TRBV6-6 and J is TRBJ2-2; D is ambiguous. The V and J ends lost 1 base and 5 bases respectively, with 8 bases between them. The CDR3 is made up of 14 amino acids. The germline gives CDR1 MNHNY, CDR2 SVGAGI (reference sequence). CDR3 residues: CASSYFQETGELFF. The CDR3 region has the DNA TGTGCCAGCAGTTACTTCCAGGAGACCGGGGAGCTGTTTTTT.

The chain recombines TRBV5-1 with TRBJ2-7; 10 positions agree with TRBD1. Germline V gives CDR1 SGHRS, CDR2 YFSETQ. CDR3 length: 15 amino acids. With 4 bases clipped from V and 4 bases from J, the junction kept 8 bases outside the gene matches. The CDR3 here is CASSPSGTGEYEQYF. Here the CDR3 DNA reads TGCGCCAGCAGCCCATCCGGGACAGGGGAGTACGAGCAGTACTTC.

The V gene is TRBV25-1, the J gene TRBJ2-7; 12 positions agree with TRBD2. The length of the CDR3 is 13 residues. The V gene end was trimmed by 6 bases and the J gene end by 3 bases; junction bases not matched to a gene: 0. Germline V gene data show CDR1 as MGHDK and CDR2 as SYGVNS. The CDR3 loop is CASRTSGGYEQYF. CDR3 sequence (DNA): TGTGCCAGCAGGACTAGCGGGGGCTACGAGCAGTACTTC.

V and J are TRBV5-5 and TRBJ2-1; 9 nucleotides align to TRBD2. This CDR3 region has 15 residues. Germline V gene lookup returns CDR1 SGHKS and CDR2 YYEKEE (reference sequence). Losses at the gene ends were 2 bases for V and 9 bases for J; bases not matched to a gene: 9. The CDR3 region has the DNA TGTGCCAGCAGCTTAGCGGCTAGCGGGGAAATTGAGCAGTTCTTC. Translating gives CASSLAASGEIEQFF.

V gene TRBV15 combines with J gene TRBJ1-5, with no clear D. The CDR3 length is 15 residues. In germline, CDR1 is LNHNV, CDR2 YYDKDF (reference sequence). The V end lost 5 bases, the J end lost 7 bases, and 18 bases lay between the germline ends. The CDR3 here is CATSLRPTPGQPQHF. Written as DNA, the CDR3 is TGTGCCACCAGCCTCAGGCCCACCCCGGGGCAGCCCCAGCATTTT. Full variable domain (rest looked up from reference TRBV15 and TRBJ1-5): DAMVIQNPRYQVTQFGKPVTLSCSQTLNHNVMYWYQQKSSQAPKLLFHYYDKDFNNEADTPDNFQSRRPNTSFCFLDIRSPGLGDTAMYLCATSLRPTPGQPQHFGDGTRLSIL.

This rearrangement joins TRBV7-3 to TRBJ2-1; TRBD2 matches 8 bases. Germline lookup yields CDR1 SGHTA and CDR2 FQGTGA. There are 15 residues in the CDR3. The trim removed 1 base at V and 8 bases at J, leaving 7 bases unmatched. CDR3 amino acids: CASSLNGGAADEQFF. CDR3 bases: TGTGCCAGCAGCTTAAACGGGGGGGCCGCCGATGAGCAGTTCTTC.

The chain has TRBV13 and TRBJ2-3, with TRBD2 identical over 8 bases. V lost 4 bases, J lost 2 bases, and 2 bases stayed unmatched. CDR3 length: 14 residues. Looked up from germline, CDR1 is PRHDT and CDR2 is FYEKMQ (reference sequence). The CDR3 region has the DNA TGTGCCAGCAGCTCGGGGGGGAACACAGATACGCAGTATTTT. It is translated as CASSSGGNTDTQYF.

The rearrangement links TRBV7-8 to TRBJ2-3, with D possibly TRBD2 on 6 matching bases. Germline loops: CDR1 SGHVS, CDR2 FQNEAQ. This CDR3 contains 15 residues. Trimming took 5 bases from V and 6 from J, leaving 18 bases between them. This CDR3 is CASSPTGAGGDTQYF. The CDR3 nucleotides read TGTGCCAGCAGCCCAACCGGGGCTGGGGGGGATACGCAGTATTTT.

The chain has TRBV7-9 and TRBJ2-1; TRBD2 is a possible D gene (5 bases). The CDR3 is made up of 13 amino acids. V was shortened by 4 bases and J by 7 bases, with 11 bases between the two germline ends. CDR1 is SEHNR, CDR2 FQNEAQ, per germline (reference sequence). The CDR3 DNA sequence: TGTGCCAGCAGCTCGAGACTATTTAATGAGCAGTTCTTC. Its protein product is CASSSRLFNEQFF.

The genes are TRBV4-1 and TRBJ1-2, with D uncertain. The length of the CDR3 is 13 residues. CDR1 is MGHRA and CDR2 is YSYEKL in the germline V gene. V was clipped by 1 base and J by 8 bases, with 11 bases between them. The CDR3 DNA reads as TGCGCCAGCAGCCAAGGGCGGAATCGGGGCTACACCTTC. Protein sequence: CASSQGRNRGYTF.

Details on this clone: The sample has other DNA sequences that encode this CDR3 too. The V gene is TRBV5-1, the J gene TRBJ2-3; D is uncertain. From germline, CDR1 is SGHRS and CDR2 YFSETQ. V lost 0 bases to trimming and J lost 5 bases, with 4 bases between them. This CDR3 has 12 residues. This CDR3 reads CASSLAGDTQYF. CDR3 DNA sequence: TGCGCCAGCAGCTTGGCCGGAGATACGCAGTATTTT.

CDR3 coding DNA: TGTGCCAGCAGTGGCCGGGACAGGGGCGAAACCGGGGAGCTGTTTTTT. It translates to CASSGRDRGETGELFF. The chain uses TRBV25-1 and TRBJ2-2; TRBD1 matches 10 bases. The CDR3 contains 16 residues. V shed 4 bases, J shed 5 bases, and the junction held 7 bases outside the gene matches. Germline loops: CDR1 MGHDK, CDR2 SYGVNS.

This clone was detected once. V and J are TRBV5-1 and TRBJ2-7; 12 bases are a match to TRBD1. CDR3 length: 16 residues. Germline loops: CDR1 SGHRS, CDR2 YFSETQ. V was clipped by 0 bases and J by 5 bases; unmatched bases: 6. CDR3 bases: TGCGCCAGCAGCTTGGAAGGGACAGGGGGCGGCCACGAGCAGTACTTC. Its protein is CASSLEGTGGGHEQYF. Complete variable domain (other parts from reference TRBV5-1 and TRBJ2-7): KAGVTQTPRYLIKTRGQQVTLSCSPISGHRSVSWYQQTPGQGLQFLFEYFSETQRNKGNFPGRFSGRQFSNSRSEMNVSTLELGDSALYLCASSLEGTGGGHEQYFGPGTRLTVT.

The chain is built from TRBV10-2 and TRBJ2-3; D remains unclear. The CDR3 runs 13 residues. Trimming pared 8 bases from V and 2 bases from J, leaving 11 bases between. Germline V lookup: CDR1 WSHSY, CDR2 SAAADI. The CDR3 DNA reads TGCGCCAGCCGACTTGTTCTCACAGATACGCAGTATTTT. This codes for CASRLVLTDTQYF.

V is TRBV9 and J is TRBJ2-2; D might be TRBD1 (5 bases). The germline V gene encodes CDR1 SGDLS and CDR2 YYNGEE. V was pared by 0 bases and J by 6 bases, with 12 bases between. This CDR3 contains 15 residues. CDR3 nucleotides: TGTGCCAGCAGCGTAGTACCCAGGGCGCCCGGGGAGCTGTTTTTT. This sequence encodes CASSVVPRAPGELFF. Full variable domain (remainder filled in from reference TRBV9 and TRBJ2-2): DSGVTQTPKHLITATGQRVTLRCSPRSGDLSVYWYQQSLDQGLQFLIQYYNGEERAKGNILERFSAQQFPDLHSELNLSSLELGDSALYFCASSVVPRAPGELFFGEGSRLTVL.

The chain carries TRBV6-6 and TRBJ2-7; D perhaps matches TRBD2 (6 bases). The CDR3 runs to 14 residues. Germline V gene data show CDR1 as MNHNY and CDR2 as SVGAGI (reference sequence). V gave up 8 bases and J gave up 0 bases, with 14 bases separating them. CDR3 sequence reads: CASRKDGSSYEQYF. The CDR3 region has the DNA TGTGCCAGCCGAAAGGACGGGAGCTCCTACGAGCAGTACTTC.

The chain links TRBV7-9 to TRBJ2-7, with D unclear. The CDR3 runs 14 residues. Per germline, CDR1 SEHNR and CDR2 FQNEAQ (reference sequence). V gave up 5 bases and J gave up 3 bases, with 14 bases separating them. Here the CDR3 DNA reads TGTGCCAGCAGCCCATCGGATAGAAACTACGAGCAGTACTTC. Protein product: CASSPSDRNYEQYF.

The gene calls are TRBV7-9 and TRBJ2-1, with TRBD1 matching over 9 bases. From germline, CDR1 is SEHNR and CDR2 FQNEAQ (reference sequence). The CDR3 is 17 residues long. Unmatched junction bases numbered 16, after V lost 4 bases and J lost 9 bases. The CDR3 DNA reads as TGTGCCAGCAGCTCACTAGGGACAGGGATTGTTCAATCTGAGCAGTTCTTC. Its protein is CASSSLGTGIVQSEQFF.

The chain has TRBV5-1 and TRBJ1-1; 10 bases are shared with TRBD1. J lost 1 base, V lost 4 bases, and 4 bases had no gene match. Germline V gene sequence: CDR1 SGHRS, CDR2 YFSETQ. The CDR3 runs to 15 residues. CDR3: CASSAGTGANTEAFF. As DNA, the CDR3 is TGCGCCAGCAGCGCCGGGACAGGGGCGAACACTGAAGCTTTCTTT.

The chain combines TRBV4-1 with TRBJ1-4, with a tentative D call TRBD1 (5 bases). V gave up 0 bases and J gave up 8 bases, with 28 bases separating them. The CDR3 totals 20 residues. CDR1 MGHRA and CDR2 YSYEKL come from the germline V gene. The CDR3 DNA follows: TGCGCCAGCAGCCAAGATGTGCCGGCAAGTCGGGGCGCGGGCGGGGAAAAACTGTTTTTT. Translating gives CASSQDVPASRGAGGEKLFF.

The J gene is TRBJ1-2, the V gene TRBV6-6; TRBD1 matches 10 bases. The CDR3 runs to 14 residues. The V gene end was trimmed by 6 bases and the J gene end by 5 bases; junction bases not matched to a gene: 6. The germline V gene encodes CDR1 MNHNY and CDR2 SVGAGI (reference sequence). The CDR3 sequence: CASSLGTGVYGYTF. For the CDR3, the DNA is TGTGCCAGCAGCCTAGGGACAGGGGTTTATGGCTACACCTTC.

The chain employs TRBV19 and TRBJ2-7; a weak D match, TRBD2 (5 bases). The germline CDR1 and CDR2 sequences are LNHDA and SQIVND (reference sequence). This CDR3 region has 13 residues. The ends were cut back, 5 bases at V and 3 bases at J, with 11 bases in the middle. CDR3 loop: CASSYQEDYEQYF. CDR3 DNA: TGTGCCAGTAGTTATCAGGAGGACTACGAGCAGTACTTC.

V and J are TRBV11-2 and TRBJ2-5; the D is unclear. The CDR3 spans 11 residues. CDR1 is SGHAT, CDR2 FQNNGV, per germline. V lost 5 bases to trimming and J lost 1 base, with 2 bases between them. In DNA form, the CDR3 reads TGTGCCAGCAGCCTCCAAGAGACCCAGTACTTC. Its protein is CASSLQETQYF.

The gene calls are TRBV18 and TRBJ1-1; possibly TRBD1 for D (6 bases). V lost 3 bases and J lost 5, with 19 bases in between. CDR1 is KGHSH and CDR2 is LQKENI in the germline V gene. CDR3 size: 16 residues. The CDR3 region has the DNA TGTGCCAGCTCACCTGCGGGAGGGGGAGCGAGGACTGAAGCTTTCTTT. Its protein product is CASSPAGGGARTEAFF.

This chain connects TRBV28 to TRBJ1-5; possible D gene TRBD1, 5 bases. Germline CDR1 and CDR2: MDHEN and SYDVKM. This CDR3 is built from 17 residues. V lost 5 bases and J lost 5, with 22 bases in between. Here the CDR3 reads CASSPGRWGVSYQPQHF. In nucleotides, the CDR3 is TGTGCCAGCAGTCCGGGACGGTGGGGGGTCTCCTATCAGCCCCAGCATTTT. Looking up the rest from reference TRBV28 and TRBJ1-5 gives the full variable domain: DVKVTQSSRYLVKRTGEKVFLECVQDMDHENMFWYRQDPGLGLRLIYFSYDVKMKEKGDIPEGYSVSREKKERFSLILESASTNQTSMYLCASSPGRWGVSYQPQHFGDGTRLSIL.

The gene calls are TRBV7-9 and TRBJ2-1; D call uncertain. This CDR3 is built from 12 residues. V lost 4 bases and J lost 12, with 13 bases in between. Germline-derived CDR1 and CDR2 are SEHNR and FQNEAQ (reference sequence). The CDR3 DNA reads TGTGCCAGCAGCTCGGGCCTAGAACCGCAGTTCTTC. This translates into CASSSGLEPQFF.

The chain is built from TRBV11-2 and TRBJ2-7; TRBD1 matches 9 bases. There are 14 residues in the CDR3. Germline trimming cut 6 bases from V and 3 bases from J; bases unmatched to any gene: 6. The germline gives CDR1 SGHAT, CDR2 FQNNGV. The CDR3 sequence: CASSIGTGFYEQYF. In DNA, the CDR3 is TGTGCCAGCAGTATAGGGACAGGGTTCTACGAGCAGTACTTC.

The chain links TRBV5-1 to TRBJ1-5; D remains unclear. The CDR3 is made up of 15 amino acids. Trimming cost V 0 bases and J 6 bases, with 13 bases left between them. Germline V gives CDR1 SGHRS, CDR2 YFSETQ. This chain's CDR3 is CASSLEGVASQPQHF. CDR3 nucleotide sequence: TGCGCCAGCAGCTTGGAGGGTGTAGCGAGTCAGCCCCAGCATTTT.